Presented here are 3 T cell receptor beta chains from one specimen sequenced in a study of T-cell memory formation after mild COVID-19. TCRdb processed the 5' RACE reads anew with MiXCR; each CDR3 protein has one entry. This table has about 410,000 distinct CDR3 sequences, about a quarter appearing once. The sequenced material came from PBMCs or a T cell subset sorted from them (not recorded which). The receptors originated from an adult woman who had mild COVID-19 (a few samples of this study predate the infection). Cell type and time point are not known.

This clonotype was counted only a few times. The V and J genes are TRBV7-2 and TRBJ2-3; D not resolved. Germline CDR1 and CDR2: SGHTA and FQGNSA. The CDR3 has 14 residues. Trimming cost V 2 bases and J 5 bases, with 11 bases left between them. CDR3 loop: CASSLRYNGDTQYF. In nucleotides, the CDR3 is TGTGCCAGCAGCTTAAGGTATAACGGAGATACGCAGTATTTT.

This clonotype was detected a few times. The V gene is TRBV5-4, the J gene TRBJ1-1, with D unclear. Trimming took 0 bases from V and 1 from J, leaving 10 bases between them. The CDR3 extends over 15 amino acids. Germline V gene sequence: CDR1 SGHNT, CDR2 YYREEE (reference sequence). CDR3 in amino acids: CASSLAKERNTEAFF. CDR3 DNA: TGTGCCAGCAGCTTGGCTAAGGAGAGGAACACTGAAGCTTTCTTT.

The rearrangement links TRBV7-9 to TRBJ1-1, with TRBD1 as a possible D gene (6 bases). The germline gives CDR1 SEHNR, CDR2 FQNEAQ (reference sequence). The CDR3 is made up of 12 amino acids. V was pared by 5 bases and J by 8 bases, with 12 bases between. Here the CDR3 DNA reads TGTGCCAGCAGCCCGGGGGCAGAAGAAGCTTTCTTT. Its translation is CASSPGAEEAFF.